This is a list of T cell receptor beta chains from one sample in a study of cytomegalovirus exposure and HLA in healthy donors. Here immunoSEQ multiplex PCR was the method, and the copy in TCRdb shows in-frame clones only, minus some. The sample includes 95,000 to 100,000 clones, more than 70% of them seen just once. Sequenced material: PBMCs. All receptors derive from a female donor in good health and CMV-seronegative. Both conserved end residues are part of each CDR3. A D gene is named only where the DNA matches it firmly. The size of a clone is reported for some rows only, either as once, few or many, or as a class for expanded clones.

j_call	d_call	v_call	clone_size	cdr3_nt	cdr3_aa
TRBJ2-7	TRBD1	TRBV5-1	NA	TGCGCCAGCAGCTCCGGGACAGGACCCTACGAGCAGTACTTC	CASSSGTGPYEQYF
TRBJ2-4	TRBD2	TRBV7-9	NA	TGTGCCAGCAGCTCCGGGGGGGGCAAAAACATTCAGTACTTC	CASSSGGGKNIQYF
TRBJ2-5	TRBD2	TRBV19	NA	TGTGCCAGTAGTATGGGACTAGCGGGAGGCTTTGAGACCCAGTACTTC	CASSMGLAGGFETQYF
TRBJ2-5	TRBD1	TRBV18	few	TGTGCCAGCTCACAGAGGGGGCTTGTGGAGACCCAGTACTTC	CASSQRGLVETQYF
TRBJ1-6	NA	TRBV7-2	NA	TGTGCCAGCAGAGATGGACAGTTGAGCTCCTATAATTCACCCCTCCACTTT	CASRDGQLSSYNSPLHF
TRBJ2-1	TRBD2	TRBV7-2	NA	TGTGCCAGCAGCCCGAGACTAGCCGGGTCGAGGGAGCAGTTCTTC	CASSPRLAGSREQFF
TRBJ2-2	NA	TRBV4-3	once	TGCGCCAGCAGCCAAGATCTCCCGCAGGGCTCGAGCACCGGGGAGCTGTTTTTT	CASSQDLPQGSSTGELFF
TRBJ2-5	TRBD1	TRBV5-1	NA	TGCGCCAGCAGCGGGACAGACCAAGAGACCCAGTACTTC	CASSGTDQETQYF
TRBJ2-6	NA	TRBV14	NA	TGTGCCAGCAGCCAATTCGGTGGGGCCAACGTCCTGACTTTC	CASSQFGGANVLTF
TRBJ2-1	TRBD2	TRBV11-3	NA	TGTGCCAGCAGCTCTGACCTCGGTGAAGCGGGGTACTACAATGAGCAGTTCTTC	CASSSDLGEAGYYNEQFF
TRBJ2-6	NA	TRBV27	NA	TGTGCCAGCAGTTTAAGAGGGGGTGGGGCCAACGTCCTGACTTTC	CASSLRGGGANVLTF
TRBJ2-1	NA	TRBV15	NA	TGTGCCACCAGCAGAGGGGCAGTAGCGCCGTTCTTC	CATSRGAVAPFF
TRBJ2-3	NA	TRBV29-1	few	TGCAGCGTTGATGGGGGCCTAAACCCAGATACGCAGTATTTT	CSVDGGLNPDTQYF
TRBJ2-7	TRBD1	TRBV7-3	NA	TGTGCCAGCAGCTTAACGGGGACAGGGGTCTACGAGCAGTACTTC	CASSLTGTGVYEQYF
TRBJ1-4	TRBD1	TRBV27	once	TGTGCCAGCAGTTTCTTGGGGACAGGGAATGAAAAACTGTTTTTT	CASSFLGTGNEKLFF
TRBJ1-1	NA	TRBV4-1	NA	TGCGCCAGCAGCGGCCAGTACAGGGAAATCACTGAAGCTTTCTTT	CASSGQYREITEAFF
TRBJ1-3	NA	TRBV10-3	few	TGTGCCAGCAGTAGTCAGACGGGAGGAAACACCATATATTTT	CASSSQTGGNTIYF
TRBJ2-2	NA	TRBV7-7	NA	TGTGCTAGCAGCTTAGCGACAGAGAACACCGGGGAGCTGTTTTTT	CASSLATENTGELFF
TRBJ1-2	TRBD1	TRBV2	NA	TGTGCCAGCAGGGTTGGACAGGGGGCAGGAAGCTACACCTTC	CASRVGQGAGSYTF
TRBJ2-7	TRBD1	TRBV11-2	NA	TGTGCCAGCAGCCCCCAGACAGGGGGCTACGAGCAGTACTTC	CASSPQTGGYEQYF
TRBJ2-1	TRBD2	TRBV5-4	NA	TGTGCCAGCAGCCGCGGCCTCTTGTCTAGCGGTAACAATGAGCAGTTCTTC	CASSRGLLSSGNNEQFF
TRBJ1-1	NA	TRBV5-1	NA	TGCGCCAGCAGCGGTAAGGAGCGGGGCACTGAAGCTTTCTTT	CASSGKERGTEAFF
TRBJ2-2	TRBD1	TRBV6-1	NA	TGTGCCAGCAGTGGGACAGGGATCAGAGGCACCGGGGAGCTGTTTTTT	CASSGTGIRGTGELFF
TRBJ2-3	TRBD1	TRBV4-2	NA	TGTGCCAGCAGCCCGACAGGGATCACAGATACGCAGTATTTT	CASSPTGITDTQYF
TRBJ2-2	NA	TRBV7-2	NA	TGTGCCAGCAGCCGAGGTAGAAGCGGAGCCAAAGCGAACACCGGGGAGCTGTTTTTT	CASSRGRSGAKANTGELFF
TRBJ1-5	TRBD1	TRBV6-5	NA	TGTGCCAGCAGATTTGGACAGGGGGCTCAGCCCCAGCATTTT	CASRFGQGAQPQHF
TRBJ1-5	NA	TRBV4-3	once	TGCGCCAGCAGCCAAGATAGAACAGGGAATCAGCCCCAGCATTTT	CASSQDRTGNQPQHF
TRBJ1-5	NA	TRBV28	NA	TGTGCCAGCAGTTCCACGGACAACTACCAAAGCAATCAGCCCCAGCATTTT	CASSSTDNYQSNQPQHF
TRBJ2-5	NA	TRBV5-1	NA	TGCGCCAGCAGCGCCGGAGAGACCCAGTACTTC	CASSAGETQYF
TRBJ1-3	NA	TRBV4-3	NA	TGCGCCAGCAGCCAAGAAGGCACAGGTCACTCTGGAAACACCATATATTTT	CASSQEGTGHSGNTIYF
TRBJ1-3	NA	TRBV29-1	NA	TGCAGCGTTGAAATGTCCAGCTCTGGAAACACCATATATTTT	CSVEMSSSGNTIYF
TRBJ1-4	NA	TRBV5-1	NA	TGCGCCAGCAGCGCCGGACTAAATGAAAAACTGTTTTTT	CASSAGLNEKLFF
TRBJ2-4	NA	TRBV11-3	NA	TGTGCCAGCAGCTTAGACAGGTTAAACATTCAGTACTTC	CASSLDRLNIQYF
TRBJ2-5	TRBD1	TRBV7-9	NA	TGTGCCAGCAGCTTAACGGCAGGGGGCCGTGTTGAGACCCAGTACTTC	CASSLTAGGRVETQYF
TRBJ2-4	NA	TRBV28	NA	TGTGCCAGCAGAGGGCGGACAGCCGTTGGTCTAGCCAAAAACATTCAGTACTTC	CASRGRTAVGLAKNIQYF
TRBJ1-1	NA	TRBV5-1	NA	TGCGCCAGCAGCCCGAGTACCACGGACTGGCACACTGAAGCTTTCTTT	CASSPSTTDWHTEAFF
TRBJ2-2	NA	TRBV19	NA	TGTGCCTCGAGGGAGAACACCGGGGAGCTGTTTTTT	CASRENTGELFF
TRBJ2-7	NA	TRBV11-1	once	TGTGCCAGCTCACGCGGCTTGCGGGAAAGGGAGGAGCAGTACTTC	CASSRGLREREEQYF
TRBJ2-3	TRBD2	TRBV19	NA	TGTGCCAGTAGTATAGGGGTGGTAGCGGGGGCAGATACGCAGTATTTT	CASSIGVVAGADTQYF
TRBJ1-1	TRBD1	TRBV7-3	once	TGTGCCAGCACCCCGAGCCCCGGGACAGACAACACTGAAGCTTTCTTT	CASTPSPGTDNTEAFF
TRBJ1-2	NA	TRBV7-9	NA	TGTTCCAGCAGCCAGGGGCAGGGGAGCTACACCTTC	CSSSQGQGSYTF
TRBJ2-3	NA	TRBV28	few	TGTGCCAGCAGAGACAGTAAAGATACGCAGTATTTT	CASRDSKDTQYF
TRBJ1-2	NA	TRBV6-1	NA	TGTGCCAGCAGTGAAGCCCAACGGTATGGCTACACCTTC	CASSEAQRYGYTF
TRBJ1-6	NA	TRBV2	NA	TGTGCCAGCAGTGTGGAACAGCCTTATAATTCACCCCTCCACTTT	CASSVEQPYNSPLHF
TRBJ2-7	NA	TRBV11-2	few	TGTGCCAGCAGCTTAGATGGACTTGGGATTGCGAACGAGCAGTACTTC	CASSLDGLGIANEQYF
TRBJ2-2	NA	TRBV9	NA	TGTGCCAGCAGCGTAGCTGAACGGCGGCAGAGGGCCGGGGAGCTGTTTTTT	CASSVAERRQRAGELFF
TRBJ2-7	TRBD2	TRBV28	NA	TGTGCCACCTCAGTTGGAAGGACTAGAGGCGAGCAGTACTTC	CATSVGRTRGEQYF
TRBJ2-7	TRBD2	TRBV5-1	NA	TGCGCCAGCAGCCCTCAGACTAGCGGGAGCTCCTACGAGCAGTACTTC	CASSPQTSGSSYEQYF
TRBJ1-1	NA	TRBV6-5	NA	TGTGCCAGCAGTTACAGCAGGGCATCCTATGAAGCTTTCTTT	CASSYSRASYEAFF